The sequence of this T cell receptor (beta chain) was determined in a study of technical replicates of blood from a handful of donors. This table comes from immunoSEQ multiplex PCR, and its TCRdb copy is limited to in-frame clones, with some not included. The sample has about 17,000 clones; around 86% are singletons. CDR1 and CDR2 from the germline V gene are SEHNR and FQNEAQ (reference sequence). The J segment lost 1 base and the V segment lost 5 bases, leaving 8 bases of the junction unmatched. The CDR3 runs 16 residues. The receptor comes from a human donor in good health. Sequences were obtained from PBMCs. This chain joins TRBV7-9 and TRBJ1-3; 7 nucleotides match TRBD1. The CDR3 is CASSRQGGSSGNTIYF. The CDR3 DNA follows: TGTGCCAGCAGCCGTCAGGGGGGATCTTCTGGAAACACCATATATTTT.